This T cell receptor beta chain was obtained from a study of molecular identifiers for immune sequencing clone quantification. In the study overall: The replicate experiment used RNA from roughly 18,000 or 92,000 naive CD8 cells. This RNA was split into five aliquots, and four of them were sequenced.

A word on this clonotype: The antigen remains unidentified.

V shed 1 base, J shed 2 bases, and the junction held 11 bases outside the gene matches. This CDR3 spans 17 amino acids. Germline V lookup: CDR1 SEHNR, CDR2 FQNEAQ (reference sequence). Regarding the study as a whole: Sizes of highly expanded clones could be underestimated through identical TCRs sharing a barcode.

TCRdb ran MiXCR on the PCR reads and lists one entry per CDR3 protein. This table has hundreds of thousands of distinct CDR3 sequences, 25% appearing once. This chain uses TRBV7-9 with TRBJ2-7; 7 nucleotides align to TRBD1. The receptor comes from a human donor in good health. Some libraries in this study had Jurkat cell RNA spiked in. The sample taken for sequencing was naive CD8+ T cells from blood, with Jurkat cell RNA spiked in. Sample subset: FACS-sorted CD8+CD4-CCR7+CD45RA+ naive T cells. This CDR3 is CASSLGSSRQGAYEQYF. The CDR3 DNA reads as TGTGCCAGCAGCTTAGGCTCCTCGCGTCAGGGGGCCTACGAGCAGTACTTC.